The clone carrying this T cell receptor (beta chain) was observed a single time. Its antigen is as yet unknown. This sample is drawn from a study of OX40 agonist ivuxolimab in advanced cancers. On the study more broadly: Recorded diagnoses for dose-escalation patients were hepatocellular carcinoma, melanoma, renal cell or head and neck cancer. Findings of the study overall: Among the lowest peripheral clonal expansion occurred in 0.1-3.0 mg/kg partial responders. More expanded clones were found, on average, in CD8+ than in CD4+ T cells. At 0.1 to 3.0 mg/kg, clonal expansion of CD4+ and CD8+ blood T cells had occurred by week 6.

Data came from immunoSEQ multiplex PCR; TCRdb stores just in-frame clones and leaves some out. The sample consists of about 97,000 clones, 86% of them appearing once. This sample comprised CD4+ or CD8+ T cells sorted from blood, obtained in a trial of the OX40 agonist ivuxolimab. The source of this sequence is an adult with an advanced solid tumor such as melanoma, head and neck, liver or kidney cancer.

The CDR3 DNA follows: TGTGCCAGCAGTGAATATCTAGCGGGGGGCGGTACCTACAATGAGCAGTTCTTC. Its protein product is CASSEYLAGGGTYNEQFF. The chain combines TRBV2 with TRBJ2-1; TRBD2 matches at 11 bases. With V trimmed by 2 bases and J by 2 bases, 8 bases remained unmatched. The CDR3 runs 18 residues. CDR1 and CDR2 (germline): SNHLY, FYNNEI.